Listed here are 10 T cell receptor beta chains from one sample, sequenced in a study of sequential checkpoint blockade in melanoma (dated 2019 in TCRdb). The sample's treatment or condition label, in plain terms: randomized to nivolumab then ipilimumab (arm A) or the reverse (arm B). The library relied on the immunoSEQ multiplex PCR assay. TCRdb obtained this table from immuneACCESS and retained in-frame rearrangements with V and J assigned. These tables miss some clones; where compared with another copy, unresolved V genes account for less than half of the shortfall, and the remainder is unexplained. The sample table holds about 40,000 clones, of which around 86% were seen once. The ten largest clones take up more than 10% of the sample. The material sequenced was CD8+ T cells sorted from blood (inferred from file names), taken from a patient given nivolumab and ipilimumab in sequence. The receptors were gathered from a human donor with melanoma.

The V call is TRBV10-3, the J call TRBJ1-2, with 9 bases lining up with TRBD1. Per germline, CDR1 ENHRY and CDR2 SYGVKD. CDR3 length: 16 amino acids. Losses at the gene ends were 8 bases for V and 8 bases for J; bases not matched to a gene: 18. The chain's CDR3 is CAILPENGQGQRGYTF. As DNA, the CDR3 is TGTGCCATCCTGCCCGAAAATGGACAGGGGCAACGAGGCTACACCTTC.

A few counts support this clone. The CDR3, as DNA: TGTGCCATCAGTGATGTACAGGGTAATAGCAATCAGCCCCAGCATTTT. Its translation: CAISDVQGNSNQPQHF. The chain recombines TRBV10-3 with TRBJ1-5; tentative D call: TRBD1 (6 bases). This CDR3 contains 16 residues. Germline CDR1 ENHRY, CDR2 SYGVKD. V gave up 3 bases and J gave up 0 bases, with 12 bases separating them.

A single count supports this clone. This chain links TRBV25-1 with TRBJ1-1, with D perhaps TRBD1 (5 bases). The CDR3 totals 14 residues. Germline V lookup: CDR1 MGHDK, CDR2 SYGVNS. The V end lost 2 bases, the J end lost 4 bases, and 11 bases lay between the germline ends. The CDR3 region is CASSEQGWSTEAFF. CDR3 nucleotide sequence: TGTGCCAGCAGTGAACAGGGATGGAGCACTGAAGCTTTCTTT.

CDR3 in amino acids: CASSQGTLNTGELFF. CDR3 DNA: TGCGCCAGCAGCCAAGGGACATTGAACACCGGGGAGCTGTTTTTT. The chain links TRBV4-1 to TRBJ2-2; TRBD1 might be the D (5 bases). The CDR3 loop spans 15 amino acids. Germline V lookup: CDR1 MGHRA, CDR2 YSYEKL. V lost 1 base, J lost 1 base, and 7 bases lay in between.

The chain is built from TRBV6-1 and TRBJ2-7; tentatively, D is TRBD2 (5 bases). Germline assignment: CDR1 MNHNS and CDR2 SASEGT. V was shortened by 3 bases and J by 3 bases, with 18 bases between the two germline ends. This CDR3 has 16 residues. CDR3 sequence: CASSERAGSNYYEQYF. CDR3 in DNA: TGTGCCAGCAGTGAGCGTGCGGGCAGCAACTACTACGAGCAGTACTTC.

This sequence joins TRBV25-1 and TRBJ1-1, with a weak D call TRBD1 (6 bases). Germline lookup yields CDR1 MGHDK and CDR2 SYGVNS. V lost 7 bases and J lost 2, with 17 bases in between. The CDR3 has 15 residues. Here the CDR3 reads CASKGPGAINTEAFF. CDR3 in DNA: TGTGCCAGCAAAGGGCCAGGGGCTATTAACACTGAAGCTTTCTTT.

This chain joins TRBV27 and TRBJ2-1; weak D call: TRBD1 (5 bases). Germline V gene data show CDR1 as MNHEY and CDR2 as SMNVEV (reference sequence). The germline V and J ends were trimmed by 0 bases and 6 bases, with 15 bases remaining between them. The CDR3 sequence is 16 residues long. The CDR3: CASSLSLGQGINEQFF. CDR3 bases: TGTGCCAGCAGTTTATCTCTGGGGCAGGGTATCAATGAGCAGTTCTTC.

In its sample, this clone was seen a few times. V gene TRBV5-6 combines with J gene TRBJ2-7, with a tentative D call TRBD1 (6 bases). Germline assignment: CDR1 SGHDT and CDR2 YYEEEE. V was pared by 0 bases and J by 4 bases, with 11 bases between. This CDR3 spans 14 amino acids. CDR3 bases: TGTGCCAGCAGCTTGGGGACAGCATCTTACGAGCAGTACTTC. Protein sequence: CASSLGTASYEQYF.

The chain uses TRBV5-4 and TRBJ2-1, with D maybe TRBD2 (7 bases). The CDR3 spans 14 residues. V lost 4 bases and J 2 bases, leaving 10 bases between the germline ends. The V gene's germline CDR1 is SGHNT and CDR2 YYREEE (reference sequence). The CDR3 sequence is CASSGRGAYNEQFF. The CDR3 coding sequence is TGTGCCAGCAGCGGGAGGGGGGCCTACAATGAGCAGTTCTTC. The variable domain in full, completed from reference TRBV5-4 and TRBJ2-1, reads ETGVTQSPTHLIKTRGQQVTLRCSSQSGHNTVSWYQQALGQGPQFIFQYYREEENGRGNFPPRFSGLQFPNYSSELNVNALELDDSALYLCASSGRGAYNEQFFGPGTRLTVL.

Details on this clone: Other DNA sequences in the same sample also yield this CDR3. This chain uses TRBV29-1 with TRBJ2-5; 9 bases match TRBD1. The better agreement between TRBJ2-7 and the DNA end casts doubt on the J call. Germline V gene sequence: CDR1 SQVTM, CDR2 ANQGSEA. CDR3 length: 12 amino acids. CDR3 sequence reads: CSAGTGTYEQYF. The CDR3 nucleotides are TGCAGTGCCGGGACAGGGACCTACGAGCAGTACTTC.